This section outlines one T cell receptor beta chain sequence together with its context. This entry comes from a study of blood T cell repertoires in COVID-19. The CDR3 extends over 18 amino acids. Assay: immunoSEQ multiplex PCR; the TCRdb copy retains only in-frame clones and omits some. The sample includes under 300,000 clones, about 82% of them seen just once. The sequenced sample consisted of peripheral blood. The receptor was isolated from an elderly man with acute or convalescent COVID-19. This chain uses TRBV21-1 with TRBJ1-5; the table's D call TRBD1 went unverified against the DNA. TRBV21-1 is listed as a pseudogene. The CDR3 loop reads CASSKRWGQTHSNQPQHF. The CDR3 region has the DNA TGTGCCAGCAGCAAAAGGTGGGGACAGACACATAGCAATCAGCCCCAGCATTTT.